One and the same sample provided the 29 T cell receptor beta chains below, sequenced in a study of T cells in Graves' hyperthyroidism and ophthalmopathy. Amplification targeted TCR beta CDR3 regions from RNA transcripts. Primed by the HTBI set, a first-round RT-PCR was run on the TCR CDR3. TCRdb passed the multiplex PCR reads through MiXCR, listing each CDR3 protein once. The profile shows over 550,000 distinct CDR3 sequences, roughly 17% of them singletons. The source material was blood. These receptor sequences come from a woman under 30 with Graves' hyperthyroidism.

In this sample, this clonotype turned up many times. This chain connects TRBV7-2 to TRBJ1-1; D is possibly TRBD1 (5 bases). There are 14 residues in the CDR3. Germline CDR1 SGHTA, CDR2 FQGNSA. Trimming cost V 5 bases and J 4 bases, with 14 bases left between them. The CDR3 sequence is CASSNMGVVTEAFF. The CDR3 bases are TGTGCCAGCAGCAACATGGGGGTAGTCACTGAAGCTTTCTTT. Complete variable domain (other parts from reference TRBV7-2 and TRBJ1-1): GAGVSQSPSNKVTEKGKDVELRCDPISGHTALYWYRQSLGQGLEFLIYFQGNSAPDKSGLPSDRFSAERTGGSVSTLTIQRTQQEDSAVYLCASSNMGVVTEAFFGQGTRLTVV.

In this sample, this clonotype turned up many times. The chain uses TRBV11-2 and TRBJ1-1; D is unclear. Per the germline V gene, CDR1 is SGHAT and CDR2 is FQNNGV. V lost 4 bases and J lost 6, with 15 bases in between. The length of the CDR3 is 14 residues. CDR3 coding DNA: TGTGCCAGCAGCTCGGGCGTGGGTGTCGCTGAAGCTTTCTTT. Translation gives CASSSGVGVAEAFF. Combining the CDR3 with reference TRBV11-2 and TRBJ1-1 gives the whole variable domain EAGVAQSPRYKIIEKRQSVAFWCNPISGHATLYWYQQILGQGPKLLIQFQNNGVVDDSQLPKDRFSAERLKGVDSTLKIQPAKLEDSAVYLCASSSGVGVAEAFFGQGTRLTVV.

The rearrangement uses TRBV5-6 and TRBJ2-6; TRBD1 matches at 7 bases. With V trimmed by 4 bases and J by 2 bases, 9 bases remained unmatched. CDR1 SGHDT and CDR2 YYEEEE come from the germline V gene. The CDR3 is 17 residues long. The CDR3 region has the DNA TGTGCCAGCAGCCCAAGACCTCAGGGGGCTGGGGCCAACGTCCTGACTTTC. This gives the protein CASSPRPQGAGANVLTF.

This clonotype was picked up many times. The CDR3 protein is CASSLEGSGPWEDTQYF. Written as DNA, the CDR3 is TGTGCCAGCAGCTTAGAGGGTAGCGGGCCGTGGGAGGATACGCAGTATTTT. This rearrangement joins TRBV13 to TRBJ2-3, with TRBD2 identical over 7 bases. V was clipped by 1 base and J by 6 bases; unmatched bases: 13. The germline gives CDR1 PRHDT, CDR2 FYEKMQ (reference sequence). The CDR3 runs 17 residues.

A word on this clonotype: The junction departs from germline at one end; a sequencing error may be responsible. This rearrangement joins TRBV15 to TRBJ2-1; 7 bases align to TRBD2. Germline values: CDR1 LNHNV, CDR2 YYDKDF (reference sequence). CDR3 length equals 16 residues. The CDR3 region has the DNA TGTACCACCAGCAGAGGTCTTGCGGGAGCTTACAATGAGCAGTTCTTC. Protein product: CTTSRGLAGAYNEQFF.

Notes on this clonotype: One end of the junction does not line up with germline, which may come from a read error. The J gene is TRBJ2-2, the V gene TRBV6-2 or TRBV6-3, with a tentative D call TRBD2 (6 bases). Germline assignment: CDR1 MNHEY and CDR2 SVGEGT. This CDR3 spans 15 amino acids. The CDR3 region is CASSYGGLSPGGLFF. Written as DNA, the CDR3 is TGTGCCAGCAGTTACGGCGGGCTTTCGCCCGGGGGGCTGTTTTTT.

In this sample, this clonotype turned up a few times. This chain connects TRBV6-2 or TRBV6-3 to TRBJ1-5; 9 bases are a match to TRBD1. This CDR3 contains 14 residues. After removal of 6 bases from V and 7 bases from J, the junction contained 7 bases not matched to a gene. Germline V gene data show CDR1 as MNHEY and CDR2 as SVGEGT. The CDR3 DNA follows: TGTGCCAGCAGAATGGGACAGGGATTCCAGCCCCAGCATTTT. As protein: CASRMGQGFQPQHF.

With regard to this clonotype: A much larger clone differs by one base, so this may be a read error. The chain couples TRBV9 to TRBJ1-2; TRBD1 aligns across 8 bases. From germline, CDR1 is SGDLS and CDR2 YYNGEE. The CDR3 runs 17 residues. The CDR3 coding sequence is TGTGCCAGCAGCGTAGCTGAAGGGGACAGGCCGAACTATGGCTCCACCTTC. Protein product: CASSVAEGDRPNYGSTF. The variable domain in full, with the rest retrieved from reference TRBV9 and TRBJ1-2, is DSGVTQTPKHLITATGQRVTLRCSPRSGDLSVYWYQQSLDQGLQFLIQYYNGEERAKGNILERFSAQQFPDLHSELNLSSLELGDSALYFCASSVAEGDRPNYGSTFGSGTRLTVV.

The CDR3 sequence is CSARGDRVNEQFF. Here the CDR3 DNA reads TGCAGTGCTAGGGGGGACAGGGTCAATGAGCAGTTCTTC. The chain couples TRBV20-1 to TRBJ2-1, with 9 bases lining up with TRBD1. With 3 bases clipped from V and 6 bases from J, the junction kept 3 bases outside the gene matches. The germline CDR1 and CDR2 sequences are DFQATT and SNEGSKA (reference sequence). The CDR3 contains 13 residues.

V and J are TRBV3-1 and TRBJ2-3, with TRBD2 identical over 8 bases. CDR1 and CDR2 (germline): LGHDT, YNNKEL (reference sequence). The CDR3 runs 15 residues. Trimming removed 1 base from V and 8 bases from J; junction bases left unmatched: 8. The CDR3 here is CASSQAGGAHGTQYF. Written as DNA, the CDR3 is TGTGCCAGCAGCCAAGCCGGGGGGGCGCACGGTACGCAGTATTTT.

This clonotype showed up many times. This rearrangement joins TRBV28 to TRBJ2-1; unclear D gene. Germline CDR1 reads MDHEN; CDR2 reads SYDVKM. V lost 2 bases and J 8 bases, leaving 31 bases between the germline ends. CDR3 length: 20 amino acids. CDR3 nucleotides: TGTGCCAGCAGTTTAGAAGGGCCCAGGTCATTGCAGTTGATTTTCGATGAGCAGTTCTTC. Amino acid sequence: CASSLEGPRSLQLIFDEQFF. The entire variable domain, with the rest obtained from reference TRBV28 and TRBJ2-1, is as follows: DVKVTQSSRYLVKRTGEKVFLECVQDMDHENMFWYRQDPGLGLRLIYFSYDVKMKEKGDIPEGYSVSREKKERFSLILESASTNQTSMYLCASSLEGPRSLQLIFDEQFFGPGTRLTVL.

In its sample, this clonotype was seen a few times. This chain links TRBV3-1 with TRBJ1-2; tentatively, D is TRBD1 (6 bases). Per the germline V gene, CDR1 is LGHDT and CDR2 is YNNKEL (reference sequence). Deletions cut 4 bases from V and 9 bases from J, with 24 bases between. The CDR3 consists of 16 residues. In DNA, the CDR3 is TGTGCCAGCAGCCCGACCCACAGGAGCGCGACAGGTCGCTACACCTTC. Translating it yields CASSPTHRSATGRYTF.

In DNA form, the CDR3 reads TGTGCCAGTAGTATGGGTGGAGGACTATCAAATCAGCCCCAGCATTTT. It encodes CASSMGGGLSNQPQHF. The chain combines TRBV19 with TRBJ1-5; no clear D gene. V was cut by 3 bases and J by 4 bases, with 16 bases left in between. The CDR3 spans 16 residues. The germline V gene encodes CDR1 LNHDA and CDR2 SQIVND (reference sequence).

In regard to this clonotype: A much larger clone lies a single base off, so this may be a read error. V is TRBV5-1 and J is TRBJ2-4, with 9 bases matching TRBD2. CDR3 length: 19 amino acids. Germline values: CDR1 SGHRS, CDR2 YFSETQ. CDR3 sequence (DNA): TGCACCAGCAGCGGGTGGCATAGCGGGAGCGAAGTGGCCAAAAACATTCAGTACTTC. Translation: CTSSGWHSGSEVAKNIQYF.

The chain couples TRBV12-3 or TRBV12-4 to TRBJ1-2; D may be TRBD1 (6 bases). The CDR3 totals 11 residues. The V end lost 8 bases, the J end lost 8 bases, and 12 bases lay between the germline ends. The CDR3 loop reads CASGTGRGYTF. The CDR3 bases are TGTGCCAGCGGTACAGGGCGAGGCTACACCTTC.

This clonotype has a count of ten or more. The V call is TRBV11-1, the J call TRBJ1-1; D gene unclear. Germline CDR1 SGHAT, CDR2 FQDESV (reference sequence). The germline V and J ends were trimmed by 4 bases and 0 bases, with 9 bases remaining between them. The CDR3 extends over 14 amino acids. CDR3: CASSSTIMNTEAFF. The DNA for the CDR3 is TGTGCCAGCAGCTCCACCATTATGAACACTGAAGCTTTCTTT.

This clonotype has at least ten counts. The J gene is TRBJ1-2, the V gene TRBV3-1; TRBD1 matches 8 bases. The CDR3 extends over 15 amino acids. The germline gives CDR1 LGHDT, CDR2 YNNKEL (reference sequence). The J segment lost 3 bases and the V segment lost 4 bases, leaving 7 bases of the junction unmatched. The CDR3 loop is CASSLGTGMDYGYTF. DNA for the CDR3: TGTGCCAGCAGCCTCGGGACAGGAATGGACTATGGCTACACCTTC.

This clonotype occurred many times. The gene calls are TRBV7-3 and TRBJ2-1; D not resolved. CDR3 size: 17 residues. Trimming removed 1 base from V and 6 bases from J, with 19 bases in between. CDR1 SGHTA and CDR2 FQGTGA come from the germline V gene. The DNA for the CDR3 is TGTGCCAGCAGCTTAAGTCATCTGACTTCCGTCCCCAATGAGCAGTTCTTC. It yields the protein CASSLSHLTSVPNEQFF.

This chain joins TRBV12-5 and TRBJ1-5; D is undetermined. The germline V and J ends were trimmed by 8 bases and 5 bases, with 10 bases remaining between them. Germline V gene lookup returns CDR1 LGHNT and CDR2 FRNRAP. The CDR3 totals 12 residues. CDR3: CASSWPDQPQHF. CDR3 coding DNA: TGTGCTAGTAGTTGGCCGGATCAGCCCCAGCATTTT.

In this sample, this clonotype turned up a few times. The V call is TRBV14, the J call TRBJ2-7; D unclear. This CDR3 region has 12 residues. CDR1 and CDR2 (germline): SGHDN, FVKESK. V shed 4 bases and J shed 5 bases, with 9 bases lying between them. CDR3 protein: CASSRTIHEQYF. The DNA for the CDR3 is TGTGCCAGCAGCCGAACCATCCACGAGCAGTACTTC. The complete variable domain, with remaining parts taken from reference TRBV14 and TRBJ2-7, reads EAGVTQFPSHSVIEKGQTVTLRCDPISGHDNLYWYRRVMGKEIKFLLHFVKESKQDESGMPNNRFLAERTGGTYSTLKVQPAELEDSGVYFCASSRTIHEQYFGPGTRLTVT.

This clonotype appeared many times. This chain connects TRBV7-4 to TRBJ2-2; 8 bases agree with TRBD1. The CDR3 is 16 residues long. The V gene end was trimmed by 4 bases and the J gene end by 0 bases; junction bases not matched to a gene: 4. Per the germline V gene, CDR1 is SGHVT and CDR2 is SQSDAQ. CDR3 in DNA: TGTGCCAGCAGCTCCGAACAGGGGGCGAACACCGGGGAGCTGTTTTTT. Translated, it gives CASSSEQGANTGELFF.

This clonotype came up many times. The chain is built from TRBV12-5 and TRBJ1-5, with 7 bases lining up with TRBD1. V gave up 7 bases and J gave up 4 bases; unmatched junction bases: 7. Germline CDR1 LGHNT, CDR2 FRNRAP. CDR3 length equals 14 residues. The CDR3 region is CASASGQQNQPQHF. CDR3 nucleotide sequence: TGTGCTAGTGCCTCGGGACAGCAGAATCAGCCCCAGCATTTT.

This clonotype came up many times. The rearrangement joins TRBV7-6 to TRBJ2-7; D is possibly TRBD2 (6 bases). The V and J ends lost 5 bases and 0 bases respectively, with 17 bases between them. This CDR3 comprises 16 residues. The germline V gene has CDR1 SGHVS and CDR2 FNYEAQ. DNA of the CDR3: TGTGCCAGCAGCCCCGCGAGTGCCGGGAGCTCCTACGAGCAGTACTTC. Residues: CASSPASAGSSYEQYF.

This chain connects TRBV29-1 to TRBJ1-2; 9 bases align to TRBD1. CDR1 SQVTM and CDR2 ANQGSEA come from the germline V gene. This CDR3 is 15 amino acids long. V was clipped by 8 bases and J by 0 bases; unmatched bases: 10. Here the CDR3 reads CSCTPGQGSNYGYTF. In DNA form, the CDR3 reads TGCAGCTGTACTCCGGGACAGGGTTCTAACTATGGCTACACCTTC.

This clonotype was detected many times. The chain carries TRBV20-1 and TRBJ2-5; 15 nucleotides agree with TRBD2. CDR3 length: 16 residues. The germline V gene has CDR1 DFQATT and CDR2 SNEGSKA (reference sequence). With 6 bases clipped from V and 0 bases from J, the junction kept 5 bases outside the gene matches. The CDR3: CSASGTSGGYQETQYF. The CDR3 nucleotides read TGCAGTGCCTCCGGGACTAGCGGGGGGTACCAAGAGACCCAGTACTTC.

Ten or more counts support this clonotype. The genes are TRBV20-1 and TRBJ2-7; D is uncertain. CDR3 size: 13 residues. The V end was cut by 1 base, the J end by 1 base, with 8 bases between. The germline V gene encodes CDR1 DFQATT and CDR2 SNEGSKA (reference sequence). The CDR3 bases are TGCAGTGCTAGAGTCGGACGGTCCTACGAGCAGTACTTC. Its protein is CSARVGRSYEQYF.

There are many counts of this clonotype. The chain combines TRBV28 with TRBJ1-1; no definite D call. Trimming left V 7 bases short and J 5 bases short, with 8 bases between. Germline CDR1 MDHEN, CDR2 SYDVKM. This CDR3 comprises 11 residues. The chain's CDR3 is CASNEETEAFF. The CDR3 DNA follows: TGTGCCAGCAACGAGGAGACTGAAGCTTTCTTT.

In its sample, this clonotype was seen many times. The rearrangement joins TRBV20-1 to TRBJ2-1, with D hard to call. The CDR3 has 10 amino acids. Germline CDR1 is DFQATT and CDR2 is SNEGSKA (reference sequence). V lost 3 bases and J lost 6, with 3 bases in between. The CDR3 sequence: CSASANEQFF. DNA for the CDR3: TGCAGTGCTAGTGCCAATGAGCAGTTCTTC.

The V and J genes are TRBV19 and TRBJ2-5; 10 bases are a match to TRBD2. CDR3 length: 16 amino acids. Losses at the gene ends were 5 bases for V and 3 bases for J; bases not matched to a gene: 9. The germline CDR1 and CDR2 sequences are LNHDA and SQIVND (reference sequence). CDR3 in amino acids: CASSAYYLAGEETQYF. Written as DNA, the CDR3 is TGTGCCAGTAGTGCATACTACCTAGCGGGGGAAGAGACCCAGTACTTC.